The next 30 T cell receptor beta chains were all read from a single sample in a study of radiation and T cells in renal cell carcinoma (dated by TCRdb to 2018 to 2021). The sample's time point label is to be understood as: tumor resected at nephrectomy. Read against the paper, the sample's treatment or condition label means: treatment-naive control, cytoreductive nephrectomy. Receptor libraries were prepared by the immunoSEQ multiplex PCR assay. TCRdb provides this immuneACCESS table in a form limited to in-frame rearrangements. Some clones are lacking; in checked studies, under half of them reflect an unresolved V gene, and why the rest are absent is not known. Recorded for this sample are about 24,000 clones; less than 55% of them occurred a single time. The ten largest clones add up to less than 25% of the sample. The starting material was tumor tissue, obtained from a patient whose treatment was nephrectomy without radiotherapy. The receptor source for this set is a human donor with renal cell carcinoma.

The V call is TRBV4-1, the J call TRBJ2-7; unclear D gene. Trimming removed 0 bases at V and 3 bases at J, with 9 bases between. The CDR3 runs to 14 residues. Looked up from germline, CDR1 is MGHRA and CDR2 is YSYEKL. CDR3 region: CASSQEMQHYEQYF. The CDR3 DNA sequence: TGCGCCAGCAGCCAAGAAATGCAGCACTACGAGCAGTACTTC.

In nucleotides, the CDR3 is TGTGCCAGCGAGGACCGGGCCTCTGGAAACACCATATATTTT. It specifies CASEDRASGNTIYF. The V gene is TRBV28, the J gene TRBJ1-3; D gene ambiguous. This CDR3 spans 14 amino acids. Trimming pared 8 bases from V and 0 bases from J, leaving 11 bases between. Germline V gene sequence: CDR1 MDHEN, CDR2 SYDVKM.

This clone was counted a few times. The CDR3 nucleotides read TGTGCCAGCAGCCCGGACATCAACCTCAATCAGCCCCAGCATTTT. It is translated as CASSPDINLNQPQHF. The V and J genes are TRBV7-9 and TRBJ1-5, with D possibly being TRBD1 (5 bases). The CDR3 has 15 amino acids. V was shortened by 5 bases and J by 3 bases, with 14 bases between the two germline ends. Germline loops: CDR1 SEHNR, CDR2 FQNEAQ (reference sequence).

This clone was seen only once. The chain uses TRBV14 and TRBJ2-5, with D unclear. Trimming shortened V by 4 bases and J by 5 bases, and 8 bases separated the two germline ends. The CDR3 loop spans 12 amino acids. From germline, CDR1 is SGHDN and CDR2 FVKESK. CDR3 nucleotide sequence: TGTGCCAGCAGCCGGAGAGAGGAGACCCAGTACTTC. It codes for CASSRREETQYF. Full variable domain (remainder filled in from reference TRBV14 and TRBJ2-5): EAGVTQFPSHSVIEKGQTVTLRCDPISGHDNLYWYRRVMGKEIKFLLHFVKESKQDESGMPNNRFLAERTGGTYSTLKVQPAELEDSGVYFCASSRREETQYFGPGTRLLVL.

Written as DNA, the CDR3 is TGTGCCAGCAGTACGGGACAGTACTTCTCCGAGCAGTACTTC. Amino acid sequence: CASSTGQYFSEQYF. The V gene is TRBV6-5, the J gene TRBJ2-7; 7 bases line up with TRBD1. CDR1 and CDR2 from the germline V gene are MNHEY and SVGAGI. The CDR3 runs to 14 residues. J gave up 6 bases and V 5 bases, and 10 bases lay outside the gene matches.

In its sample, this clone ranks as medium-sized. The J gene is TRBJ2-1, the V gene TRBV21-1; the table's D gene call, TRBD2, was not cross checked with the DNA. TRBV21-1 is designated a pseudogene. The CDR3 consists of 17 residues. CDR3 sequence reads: CASSKEEQRGPINEQFF. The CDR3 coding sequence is TGTGCCAGCAGCAAAGAGGAACAGCGGGGACCGATCAATGAGCAGTTCTTC.

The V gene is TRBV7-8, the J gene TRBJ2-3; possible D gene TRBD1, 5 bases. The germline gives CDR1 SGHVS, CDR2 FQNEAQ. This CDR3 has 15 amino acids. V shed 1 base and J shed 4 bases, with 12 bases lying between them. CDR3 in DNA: TGTGCCAGCAGCTTAGTAGGGGCCGGTGCAGATACGCAGTATTTT. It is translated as CASSLVGAGADTQYF.

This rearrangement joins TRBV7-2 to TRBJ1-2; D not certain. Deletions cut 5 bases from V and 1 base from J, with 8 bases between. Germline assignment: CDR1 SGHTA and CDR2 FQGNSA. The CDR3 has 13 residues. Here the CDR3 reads CASSRPINYGYTF. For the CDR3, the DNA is TGTGCCAGCAGCCGACCGATTAACTATGGCTACACCTTC. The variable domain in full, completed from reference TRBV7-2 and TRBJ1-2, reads GAGVSQSPSNKVTEKGKDVELRCDPISGHTALYWYRQSLGQGLEFLIYFQGNSAPDKSGLPSDRFSAERTGGSVSTLTIQRTQQEDSAVYLCASSRPINYGYTFGSGTRLTVV.

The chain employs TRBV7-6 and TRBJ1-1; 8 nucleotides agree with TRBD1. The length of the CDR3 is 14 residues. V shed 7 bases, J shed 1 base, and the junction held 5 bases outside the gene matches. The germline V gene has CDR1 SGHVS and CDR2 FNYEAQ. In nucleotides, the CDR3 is TGTGCCAGCATCAAGGACAGGGCGAACACTGAAGCTTTCTTT. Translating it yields CASIKDRANTEAFF.

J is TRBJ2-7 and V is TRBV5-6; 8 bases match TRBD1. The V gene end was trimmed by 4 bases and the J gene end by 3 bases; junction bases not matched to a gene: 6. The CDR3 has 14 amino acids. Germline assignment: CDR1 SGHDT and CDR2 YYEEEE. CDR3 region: CASSLGTGFYEQYF. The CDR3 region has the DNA TGTGCCAGCAGCCTCGGGACAGGATTCTACGAGCAGTACTTC.

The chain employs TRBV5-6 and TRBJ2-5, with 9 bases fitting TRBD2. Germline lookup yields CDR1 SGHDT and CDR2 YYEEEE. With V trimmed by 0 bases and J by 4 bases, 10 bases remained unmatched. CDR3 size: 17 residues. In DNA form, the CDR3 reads TGTGCCAGCAGCTTGGATCGCGGGGGGGCCTTCGGAGAGACCCAGTACTTC. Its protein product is CASSLDRGGAFGETQYF.

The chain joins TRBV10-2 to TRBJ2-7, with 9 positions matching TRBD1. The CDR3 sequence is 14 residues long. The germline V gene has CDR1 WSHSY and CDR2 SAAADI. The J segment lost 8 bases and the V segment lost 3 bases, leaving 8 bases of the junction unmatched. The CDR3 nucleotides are TGCGCCAGCAGTGATGGTCGGGACAGGGTGAAGCAGTACTTC. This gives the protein CASSDGRDRVKQYF.

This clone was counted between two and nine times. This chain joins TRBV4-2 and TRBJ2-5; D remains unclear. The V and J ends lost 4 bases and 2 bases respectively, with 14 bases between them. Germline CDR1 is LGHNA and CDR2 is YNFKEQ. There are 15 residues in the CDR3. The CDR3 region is CASSLKKGYQETQYF. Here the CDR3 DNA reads TGTGCCAGCAGCCTCAAAAAAGGTTATCAAGAGACCCAGTACTTC.

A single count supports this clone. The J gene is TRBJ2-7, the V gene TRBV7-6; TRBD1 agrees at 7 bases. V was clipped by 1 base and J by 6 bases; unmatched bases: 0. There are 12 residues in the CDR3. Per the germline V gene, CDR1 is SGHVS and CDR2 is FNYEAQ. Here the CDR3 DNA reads TGTGCCAGCAGCTTAGGGACAGGCGAGCAGTACTTC. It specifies CASSLGTGEQYF.

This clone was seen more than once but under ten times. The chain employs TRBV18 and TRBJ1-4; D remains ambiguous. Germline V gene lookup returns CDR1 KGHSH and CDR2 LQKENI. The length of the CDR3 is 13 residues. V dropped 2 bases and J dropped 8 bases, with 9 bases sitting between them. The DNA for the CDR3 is TGTGCCAGCTCACCATCCAGCAGCGAAAAACTGTTTTTT. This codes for CASSPSSSEKLFF.

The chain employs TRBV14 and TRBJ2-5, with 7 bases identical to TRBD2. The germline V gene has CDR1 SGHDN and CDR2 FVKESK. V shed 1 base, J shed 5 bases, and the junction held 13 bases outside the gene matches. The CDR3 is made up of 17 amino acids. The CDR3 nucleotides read TGTGCCAGCAGCCAAGTGCGGAGCGGGGTAATCTGGGAGACCCAGTACTTC. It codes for CASSQVRSGVIWETQYF.

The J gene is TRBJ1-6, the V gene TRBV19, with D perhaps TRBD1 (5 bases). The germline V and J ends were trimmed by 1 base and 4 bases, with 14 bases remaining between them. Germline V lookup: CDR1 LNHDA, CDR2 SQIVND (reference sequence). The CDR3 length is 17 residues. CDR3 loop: CASSIVTGTQYNSPLHF. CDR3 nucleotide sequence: TGTGCCAGTAGTATAGTAACCGGGACGCAATATAATTCACCCCTCCACTTT.

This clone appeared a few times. As DNA, the CDR3 is TGTGCCATCAGTGACCCTGTCGGGGCTGGGGCCAACGTCCTGACTTTC. This translates into CAISDPVGAGANVLTF. This chain links TRBV10-3 with TRBJ2-6; possible D gene TRBD2, 5 bases. Looked up from germline, CDR1 is ENHRY and CDR2 is SYGVKD. The CDR3 has 16 amino acids. V lost 3 bases to trimming and J lost 2 bases, with 11 bases between them.

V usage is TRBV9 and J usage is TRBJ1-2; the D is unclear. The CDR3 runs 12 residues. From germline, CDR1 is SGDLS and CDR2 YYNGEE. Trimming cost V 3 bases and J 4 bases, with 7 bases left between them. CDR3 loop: CASSEGFYGYTF. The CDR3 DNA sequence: TGTGCCAGCAGCGAGGGATTCTATGGCTACACCTTC.

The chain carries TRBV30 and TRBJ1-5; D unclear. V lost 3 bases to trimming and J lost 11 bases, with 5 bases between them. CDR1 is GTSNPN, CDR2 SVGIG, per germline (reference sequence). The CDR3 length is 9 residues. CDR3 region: CAWRSAQHF. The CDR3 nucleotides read TGTGCCTGGAGATCAGCCCAGCATTTT.

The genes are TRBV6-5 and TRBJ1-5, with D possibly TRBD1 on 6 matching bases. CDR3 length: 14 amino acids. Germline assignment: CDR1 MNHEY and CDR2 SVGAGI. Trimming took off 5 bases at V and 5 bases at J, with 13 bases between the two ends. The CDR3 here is CASSPNRDHQPQHF. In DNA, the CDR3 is TGTGCCAGCAGTCCGAACAGGGACCATCAGCCCCAGCATTTT.

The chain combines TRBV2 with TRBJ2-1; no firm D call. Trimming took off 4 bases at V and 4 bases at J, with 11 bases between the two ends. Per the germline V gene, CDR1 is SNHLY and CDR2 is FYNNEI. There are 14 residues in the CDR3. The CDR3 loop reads CASSARLRYNEQFF. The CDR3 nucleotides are TGTGCCAGCAGTGCCCGGTTACGATACAATGAGCAGTTCTTC.

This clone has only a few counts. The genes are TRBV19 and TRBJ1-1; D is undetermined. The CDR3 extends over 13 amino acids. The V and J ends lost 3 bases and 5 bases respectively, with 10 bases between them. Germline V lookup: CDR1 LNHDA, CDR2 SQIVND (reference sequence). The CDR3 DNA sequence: TGTGCCAGTAGTATGCCCCCGGGGACTGAAGCTTTCTTT. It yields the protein CASSMPPGTEAFF.

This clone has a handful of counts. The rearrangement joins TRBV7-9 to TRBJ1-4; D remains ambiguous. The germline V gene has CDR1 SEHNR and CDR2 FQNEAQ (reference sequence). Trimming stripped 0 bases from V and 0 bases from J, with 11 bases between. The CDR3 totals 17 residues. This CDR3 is CASSLAAGLATNEKLFF. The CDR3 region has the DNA TGTGCCAGCAGCTTAGCGGCCGGACTCGCAACTAATGAAAAACTGTTTTTT.

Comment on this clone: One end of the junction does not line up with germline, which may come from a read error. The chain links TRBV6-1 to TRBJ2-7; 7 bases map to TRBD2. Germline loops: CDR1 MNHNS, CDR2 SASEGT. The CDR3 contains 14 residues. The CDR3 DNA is TGTGCCATCAGTGACTACGGGGGGACCTACGAGCAGTACTTC. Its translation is CAISDYGGTYEQYF.

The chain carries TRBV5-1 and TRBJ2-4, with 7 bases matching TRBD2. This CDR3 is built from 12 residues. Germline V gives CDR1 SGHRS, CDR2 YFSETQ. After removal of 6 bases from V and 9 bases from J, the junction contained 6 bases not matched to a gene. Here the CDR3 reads CASKGSGAIQYF. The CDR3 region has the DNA TGCGCCAGCAAGGGCAGCGGGGCCATTCAGTACTTC.

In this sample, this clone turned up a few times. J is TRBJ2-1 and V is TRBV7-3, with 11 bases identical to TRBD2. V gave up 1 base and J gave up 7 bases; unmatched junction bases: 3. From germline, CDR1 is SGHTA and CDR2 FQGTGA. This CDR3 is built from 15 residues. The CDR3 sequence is CASSLRLAGRNEQFF. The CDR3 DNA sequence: TGTGCCAGCAGCTTAAGACTAGCGGGGAGGAATGAGCAGTTCTTC. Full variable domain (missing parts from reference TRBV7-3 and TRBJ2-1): GAGVSQTPSNKVTEKGKYVELRCDPISGHTALYWYRQSLGQGPEFLIYFQGTGAADDSGLPNDRFFAVRPEGSVSTLKIQRTERGDSAVYLCASSLRLAGRNEQFFGPGTRLTVL.

The CDR3: CASSLTVQPQHF. The CDR3 nucleotides are TGTGCCAGCAGCCTAACGGTTCAGCCCCAGCATTTT. The chain recombines TRBV7-2 with TRBJ1-5, with D unresolved. Trimming removed 5 bases at V and 6 bases at J, with 8 bases between. This CDR3 is 12 amino acids long. Germline lookup yields CDR1 SGHTA and CDR2 FQGNSA.

CDR3 region: CASSFMDRVHEQYF. CDR3 sequence (DNA): TGTGCCAGCAGCTTCATGGACAGGGTCCACGAGCAGTACTTC. This chain connects TRBV7-9 to TRBJ2-7; 8 positions match TRBD1. The germline gives CDR1 SEHNR, CDR2 FQNEAQ (reference sequence). CDR3 length equals 14 residues. With V trimmed by 3 bases and J by 5 bases, 6 bases remained unmatched.

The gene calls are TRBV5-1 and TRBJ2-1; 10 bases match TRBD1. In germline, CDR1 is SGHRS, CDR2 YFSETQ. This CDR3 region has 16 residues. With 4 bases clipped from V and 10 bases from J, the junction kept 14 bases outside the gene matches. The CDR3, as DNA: TGCGCCAGCAGCCCCGTTCCGGGACAGGGGAATCGGGAGCAGTTCTTC. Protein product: CASSPVPGQGNREQFF.